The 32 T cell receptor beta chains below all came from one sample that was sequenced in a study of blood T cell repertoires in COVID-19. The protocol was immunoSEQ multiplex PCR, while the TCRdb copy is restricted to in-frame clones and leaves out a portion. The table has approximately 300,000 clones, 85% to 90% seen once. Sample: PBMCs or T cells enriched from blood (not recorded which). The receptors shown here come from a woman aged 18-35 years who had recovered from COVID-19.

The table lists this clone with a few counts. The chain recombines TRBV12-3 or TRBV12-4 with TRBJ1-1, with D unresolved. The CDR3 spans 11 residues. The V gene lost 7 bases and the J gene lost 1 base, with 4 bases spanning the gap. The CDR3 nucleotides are TGTGCCAGCACCTCGAACACTGAAGCTTTCTTT. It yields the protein CASTSNTEAFF.

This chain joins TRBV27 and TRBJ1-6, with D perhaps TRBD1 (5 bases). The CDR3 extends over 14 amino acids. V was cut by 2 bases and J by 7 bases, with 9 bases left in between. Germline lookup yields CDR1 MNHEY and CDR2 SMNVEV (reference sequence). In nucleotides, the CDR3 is TGTGCCAGCAGTTTACGGGGGGAGAATTCACCCCTCCACTTT. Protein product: CASSLRGENSPLHF.

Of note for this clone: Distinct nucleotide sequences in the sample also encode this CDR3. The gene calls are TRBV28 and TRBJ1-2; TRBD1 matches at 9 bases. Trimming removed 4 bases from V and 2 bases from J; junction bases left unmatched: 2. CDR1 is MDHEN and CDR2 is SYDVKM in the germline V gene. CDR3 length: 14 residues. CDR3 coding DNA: TGTGCCAGCAGTTCAGGACAGGGGAACTATGGCTACACCTTC. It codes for CASSSGQGNYGYTF.

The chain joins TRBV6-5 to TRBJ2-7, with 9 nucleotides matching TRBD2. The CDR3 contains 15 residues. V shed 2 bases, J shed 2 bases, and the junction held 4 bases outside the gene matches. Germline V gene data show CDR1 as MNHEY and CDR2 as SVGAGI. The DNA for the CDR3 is TGTGCCAGCAGTTACGCTGGCGGGAGGGCCTACGAGCAGTACTTC. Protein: CASSYAGGRAYEQYF.

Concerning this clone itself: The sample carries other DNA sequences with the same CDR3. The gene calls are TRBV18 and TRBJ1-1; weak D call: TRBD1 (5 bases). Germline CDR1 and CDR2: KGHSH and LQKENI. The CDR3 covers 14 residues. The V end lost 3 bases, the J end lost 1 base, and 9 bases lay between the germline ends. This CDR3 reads CASSPVTGNTEAFF. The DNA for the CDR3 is TGTGCCAGCTCACCGGTAACAGGGAACACTGAAGCTTTCTTT. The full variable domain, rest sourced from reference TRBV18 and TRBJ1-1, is NAGVMQNPRHLVRRRGQEARLRCSPMKGHSHVYWYRQLPEEGLKFMVYLQKENIIDESGMPKERFSAEFPKEGPSILRIQQVVRGDSAAYFCASSPVTGNTEAFFGQGTRLTVV.

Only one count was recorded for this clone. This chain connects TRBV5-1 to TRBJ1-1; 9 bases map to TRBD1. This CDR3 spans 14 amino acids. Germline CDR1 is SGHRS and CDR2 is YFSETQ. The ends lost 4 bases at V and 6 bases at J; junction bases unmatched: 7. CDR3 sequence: CASSQTGTGPEAFF. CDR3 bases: TGCGCCAGCAGCCAAACCGGGACAGGGCCTGAAGCTTTCTTT.

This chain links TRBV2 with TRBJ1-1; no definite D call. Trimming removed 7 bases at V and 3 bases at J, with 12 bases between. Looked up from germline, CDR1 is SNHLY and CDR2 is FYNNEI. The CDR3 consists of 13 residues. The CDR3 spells CASTAEVDTEAFF. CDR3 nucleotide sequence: TGTGCCAGCACCGCCGAGGTTGACACTGAAGCTTTCTTT.

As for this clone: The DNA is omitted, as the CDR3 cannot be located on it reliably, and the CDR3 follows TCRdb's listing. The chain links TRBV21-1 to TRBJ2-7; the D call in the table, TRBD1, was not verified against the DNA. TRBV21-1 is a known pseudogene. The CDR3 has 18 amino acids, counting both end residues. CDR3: CASSKMDSVGQGAEEQYF.

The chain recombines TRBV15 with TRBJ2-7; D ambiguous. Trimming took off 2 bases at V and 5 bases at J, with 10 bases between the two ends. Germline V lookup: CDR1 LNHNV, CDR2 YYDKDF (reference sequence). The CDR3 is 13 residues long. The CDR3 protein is CATSRNTLDEQYF. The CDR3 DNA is TGTGCCACCAGCAGAAATACCCTAGACGAGCAGTACTTC.

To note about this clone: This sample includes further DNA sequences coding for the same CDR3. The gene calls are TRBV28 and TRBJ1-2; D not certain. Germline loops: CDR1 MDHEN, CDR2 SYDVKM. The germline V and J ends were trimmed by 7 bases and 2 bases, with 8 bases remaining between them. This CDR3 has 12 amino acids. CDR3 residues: CASTAGNYGYTF. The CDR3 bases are TGTGCCAGCACAGCCGGGAACTATGGCTACACCTTC.

CDR3 sequence: CASRKDKQKGAGELFF. The CDR3 DNA follows: TGTGCCAGCAGAAAGGACAAACAAAAGGGGGCCGGGGAGCTGTTTTTT. This chain joins TRBV6-4 and TRBJ2-2, with a tentative D call TRBD1 (6 bases). There are 16 residues in the CDR3. Trimming took 6 bases from V and 6 from J, leaving 20 bases between them. Germline V lookup: CDR1 MRHNA, CDR2 SNTAGT.

The CDR3 region has the DNA TGCGCCAGCAGCTTGGACCCACAGGGGTCCGGGGAGCTGTTTTTT. Translated: CASSLDPQGSGELFF. The gene calls are TRBV5-1 and TRBJ2-2, with TRBD1 matching over 7 bases. Germline V lookup: CDR1 SGHRS, CDR2 YFSETQ. CDR3 length: 15 residues. The V segment lost 0 bases and the J segment 6 bases; nucleotides outside the gene matches: 5.

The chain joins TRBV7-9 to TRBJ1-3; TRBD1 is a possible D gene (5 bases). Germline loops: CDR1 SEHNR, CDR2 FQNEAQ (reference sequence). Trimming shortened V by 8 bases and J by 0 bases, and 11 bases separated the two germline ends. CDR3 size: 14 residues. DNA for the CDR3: TGTGCCAGCGCCATCCAGGGCTCTGGAAACACCATATATTTT. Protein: CASAIQGSGNTIYF.

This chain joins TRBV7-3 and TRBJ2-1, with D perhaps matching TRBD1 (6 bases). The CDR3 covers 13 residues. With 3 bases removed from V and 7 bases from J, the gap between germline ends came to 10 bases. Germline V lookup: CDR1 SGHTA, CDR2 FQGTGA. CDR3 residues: CASSFQGSNEQFF. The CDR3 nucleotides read TGTGCCAGCAGCTTTCAGGGGTCGAATGAGCAGTTCTTC.

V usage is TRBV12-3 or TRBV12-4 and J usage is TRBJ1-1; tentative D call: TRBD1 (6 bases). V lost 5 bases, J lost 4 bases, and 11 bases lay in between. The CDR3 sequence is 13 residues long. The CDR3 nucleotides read TGTGCCAGCAGTCGGACAGACCTCACTGAAGCTTTCTTT. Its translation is CASSRTDLTEAFF.

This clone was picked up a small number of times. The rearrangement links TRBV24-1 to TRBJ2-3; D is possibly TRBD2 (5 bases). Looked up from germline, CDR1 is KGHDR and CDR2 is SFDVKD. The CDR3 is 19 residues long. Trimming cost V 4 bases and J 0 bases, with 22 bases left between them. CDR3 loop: CATSERTPGLGVSTDTQYF. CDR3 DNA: TGTGCCACCAGTGAAAGGACCCCCGGCTTGGGAGTTAGCACAGATACGCAGTATTTT.

In nucleotides, the CDR3 is TGTGCCAGCAGCTCGTCCCTAGCGGCCATCTCCTACAATGAGCAGTTCTTC. Residues: CASSSSLAAISYNEQFF. The rearrangement links TRBV7-7 to TRBJ2-1, with TRBD2 identical over 7 bases. J was trimmed by 0 bases and V by 4 bases; bases with no gene match: 9. Looked up from germline, CDR1 is SSHAT and CDR2 is FNYEAQ (reference sequence). This CDR3 region has 17 residues.

In DNA, the CDR3 is TGTGCCAGTAGTATTTCGGACAGGGCCAATCAGCCCCAGCATTTT. This sequence encodes CASSISDRANQPQHF. The chain combines TRBV19 with TRBJ1-5, with 8 positions matching TRBD1. The J segment lost 3 bases and the V segment lost 3 bases, leaving 4 bases of the junction unmatched. The CDR3 spans 15 residues. Germline V CDR1 and CDR2: LNHDA, SQIVND (reference sequence).

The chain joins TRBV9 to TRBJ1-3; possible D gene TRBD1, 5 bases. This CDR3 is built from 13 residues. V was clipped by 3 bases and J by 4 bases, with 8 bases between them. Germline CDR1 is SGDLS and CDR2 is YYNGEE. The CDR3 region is CASSDNRGNTIYF. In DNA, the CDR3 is TGTGCCAGCAGCGATAACAGGGGAAACACCATATATTTT.

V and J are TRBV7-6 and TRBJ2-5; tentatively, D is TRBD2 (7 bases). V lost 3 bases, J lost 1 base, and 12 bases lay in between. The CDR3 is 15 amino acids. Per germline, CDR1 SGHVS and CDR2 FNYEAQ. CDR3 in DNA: TGTGCCAGCAGCTTGGGGGGGCCAATCCAAGAGACCCAGTACTTC. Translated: CASSLGGPIQETQYF.

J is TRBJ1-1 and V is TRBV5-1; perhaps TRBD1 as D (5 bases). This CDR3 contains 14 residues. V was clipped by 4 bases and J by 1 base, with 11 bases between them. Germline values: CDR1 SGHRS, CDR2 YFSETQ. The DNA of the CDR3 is TGCGCCAGCAGCCCACAGACAGCGAACACTGAAGCTTTCTTT. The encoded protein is CASSPQTANTEAFF.

The CDR3 spells CASSHPGNEQFF. CDR3 nucleotides: TGTGCCAGCAGCCATCCCGGCAATGAGCAGTTCTTC. This chain joins TRBV9 and TRBJ2-1; unclear D gene. The length of the CDR3 is 12 residues. Germline CDR1 and CDR2: SGDLS and YYNGEE. Trimming took off 4 bases at V and 6 bases at J, with 8 bases between the two ends. Full variable domain (rest looked up from reference TRBV9 and TRBJ2-1): DSGVTQTPKHLITATGQRVTLRCSPRSGDLSVYWYQQSLDQGLQFLIQYYNGEERAKGNILERFSAQQFPDLHSELNLSSLELGDSALYFCASSHPGNEQFFGPGTRLTVL.

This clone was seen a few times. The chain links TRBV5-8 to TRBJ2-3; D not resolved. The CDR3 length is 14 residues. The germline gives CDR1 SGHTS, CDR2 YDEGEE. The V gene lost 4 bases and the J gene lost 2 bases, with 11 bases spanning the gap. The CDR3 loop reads CASSLERFTDTQYF. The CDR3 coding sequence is TGTGCCAGCAGCCTGGAGCGCTTCACAGATACGCAGTATTTT.

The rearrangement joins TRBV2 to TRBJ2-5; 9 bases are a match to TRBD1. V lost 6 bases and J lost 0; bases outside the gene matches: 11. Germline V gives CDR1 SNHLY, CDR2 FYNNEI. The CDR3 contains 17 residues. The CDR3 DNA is TGTGCCAGCAGCGATCGGGGACAGGGATCGTACCAAGAGACCCAGTACTTC. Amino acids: CASSDRGQGSYQETQYF.

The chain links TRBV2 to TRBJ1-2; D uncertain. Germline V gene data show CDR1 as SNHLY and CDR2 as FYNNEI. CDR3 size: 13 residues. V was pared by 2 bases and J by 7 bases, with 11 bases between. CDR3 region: CASSELVRGGYTF. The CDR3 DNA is TGTGCCAGCAGTGAATTGGTCAGAGGTGGCTACACCTTC.

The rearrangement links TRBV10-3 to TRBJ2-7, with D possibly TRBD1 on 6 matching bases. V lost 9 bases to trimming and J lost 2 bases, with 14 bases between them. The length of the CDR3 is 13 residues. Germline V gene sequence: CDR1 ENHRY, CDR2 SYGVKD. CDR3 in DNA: TGTGCCATTGCTGGACAGAGTACCTACGAGCAGTACTTC. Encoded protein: CAIAGQSTYEQYF.

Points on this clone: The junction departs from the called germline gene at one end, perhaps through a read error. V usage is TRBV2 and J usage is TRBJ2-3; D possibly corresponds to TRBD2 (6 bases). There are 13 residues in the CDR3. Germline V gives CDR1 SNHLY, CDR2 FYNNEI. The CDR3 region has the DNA TGTGCCAACAGTAGCGGCCTCACAGATACGCAGTATTTT. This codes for CANSSGLTDTQYF. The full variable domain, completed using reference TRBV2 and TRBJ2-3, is EPEVTQTPSHQVTQMGQEVILRCVPISNHLYFYWYRQILGQKVEFLVSFYNNEISEKSEIFDDQFSVERPDGSNFTLKIRSTKLEDSAMYFCANSSGLTDTQYFGPGTRLTVL.

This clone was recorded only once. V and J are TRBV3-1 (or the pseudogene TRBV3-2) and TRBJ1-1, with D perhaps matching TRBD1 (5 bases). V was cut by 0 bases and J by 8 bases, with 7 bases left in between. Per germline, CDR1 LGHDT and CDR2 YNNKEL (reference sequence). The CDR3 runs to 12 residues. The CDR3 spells CASSQDAGEAFF. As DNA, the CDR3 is TGTGCCAGCAGCCAAGATGCAGGGGAAGCTTTCTTT.

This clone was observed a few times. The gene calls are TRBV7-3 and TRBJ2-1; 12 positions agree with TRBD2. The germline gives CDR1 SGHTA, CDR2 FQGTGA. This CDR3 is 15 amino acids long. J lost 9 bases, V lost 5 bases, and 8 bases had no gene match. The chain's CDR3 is CASSPLAGGPGEQFF. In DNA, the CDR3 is TGTGCCAGCAGCCCGCTAGCGGGAGGGCCTGGTGAGCAGTTCTTC.

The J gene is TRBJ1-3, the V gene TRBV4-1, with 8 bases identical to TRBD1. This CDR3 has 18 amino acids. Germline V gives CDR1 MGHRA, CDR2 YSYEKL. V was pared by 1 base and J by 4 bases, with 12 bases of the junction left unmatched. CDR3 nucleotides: TGCGCCAGCAGCCAAGTCCTGAGGGGTCGGGACAGGGGAAACACCATATATTTT. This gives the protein CASSQVLRGRDRGNTIYF.

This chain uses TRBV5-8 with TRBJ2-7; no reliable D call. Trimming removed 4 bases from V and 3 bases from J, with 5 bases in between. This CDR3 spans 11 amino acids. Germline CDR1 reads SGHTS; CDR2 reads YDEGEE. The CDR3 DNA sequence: TGTGCCAGCAGCCCCATCTACGAGCAGTACTTC. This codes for CASSPIYEQYF.

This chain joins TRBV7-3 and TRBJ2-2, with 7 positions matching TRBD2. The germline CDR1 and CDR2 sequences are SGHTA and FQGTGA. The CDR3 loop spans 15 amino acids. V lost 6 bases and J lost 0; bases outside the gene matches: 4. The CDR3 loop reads CASSRTRTNTGELFF. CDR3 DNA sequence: TGTGCCAGCAGTCGGACTAGGACGAACACCGGGGAGCTGTTTTTT.